The sequence of this T cell receptor beta chain was determined in a study of vaccination effects on CD4 cells after COVID-19. The overall study: Post-vaccine specimens were collected at a median of 72 days following the second dose. Study results and limitations: Missing from the study were early post-infection timepoints, and its convalescent patients were few. Substantial clonal contraction characterized both infection- and vaccine-induced clones late after vaccination.

Culturing for nine to ten days preceded CD4+ T cell isolation. Two doses of BNT162b2 or mRNA-1273 vaccine were administered to participants. Half the medium was swapped for IL-2 medium on days 3 and 7. The CDR3 extends over 13 amino acids. V lost 10 bases and J 2 bases, leaving 12 bases between the germline ends. Germline loops: CDR1 LNHDA, CDR2 SQIVND (reference sequence). Clones were sequenced by immunoSEQ multiplex PCR, and TCRdb holds only the in-frame ones, with some missing. This table holds tens of thousands of clones, approximately 81% found once. For this clone: Its cognate antigen is unknown.

The clonotype comes from a human donor who received a COVID-19 vaccine. The specimen comprised CD4+ T cells from PBMCs cultured without peptide, sampled after COVID-19 vaccination. V is TRBV19 and J is TRBJ1-5; D may be TRBD1 (6 bases). This CDR3 reads CATTSGGNQPQHF. CDR3 in DNA: TGTGCCACGACGTCAGGGGGCAATCAGCCCCAGCATTTT.